Listed below are T cell receptor beta chains from one sample, sequenced in a study of shared clonotypes between healthy human individuals. Measured with immunoSEQ multiplex PCR; TCRdb has only the in-frame clones, and not every one. Of roughly 1 million clones in the sample, approximately 80% were seen once. The sample consisted of memory CD4+ T cells from PBMCs. Receptors were obtained from a man aged 18 to 29 in good health. Some clones in this sample may be carry-over from other donors' samples. The CDR3 runs from the conserved cysteine through the conserved F or W. Fields, in order: D gene, J gene, clone size, V gene, CDR3 DNA, CDR3 protein. A D gene is named only where the DNA matches it firmly. Clone size is given for some rows only: seen once, a few or many times, or a class if the clone is expanded.

>TRBD2|TRBJ2-3|few|TRBV28
TGTGCCAGCAGCCTCAGGTTAGCGGGAGGGATTAGCACAGATACGCAGTATTTT
CASSLRLAGGISTDTQYF
>TRBD1|TRBJ2-5|NA|TRBV5-1
TGCGCCAGCAGCTTACAGGGGGCCTTGGAGACCCAGTACTTC
CASSLQGALETQYF
>NA|TRBJ2-7|few|TRBV2
TGTGCCAGCAGAGAAGGACAGAACTGGCACTACGAGCAGTACTTC
CASREGQNWHYEQYF
>TRBD2|TRBJ2-7|NA|TRBV7-2
TGTGCCAGCAGCTTTACTAGCGGAGCTCCCTACGAGCAGTACTTC
CASSFTSGAPYEQYF
>TRBD2|TRBJ2-3|NA|TRBV5-1
TGCGCCAGCAGCTTGTTGGGGGGGATTTCCACAGATACGCAGTATTTT
CASSLLGGISTDTQYF
>NA|TRBJ1-3|NA|TRBV28
TGTGCCAGCAGCTCCAGTTTTGGGTCTGGAAACACCATATATTTT
CASSSSFGSGNTIYF
>TRBD2|TRBJ2-1|NA|TRBV28
TGTGCCAGCAGGTCAGCGGGAGGGCCGGAGAATGAGCAGTTCTTC
CASRSAGGPENEQFF
>NA|TRBJ2-3|NA|TRBV7-9
TGTGCCAGCAGCTTACTAGGGGCAGATACGCAGTATTTT
CASSLLGADTQYF
>TRBD2|TRBJ2-3|NA|TRBV6-4
TGTGCCACCAGCGAACTAGCGGGAGTTCAAGGGACAGATACGCAGTATTTT
CATSELAGVQGTDTQYF
>NA|TRBJ1-4|NA|TRBV28
TGTGCCAGCAGTACGGACGGGGAGGCTGAAAAACTGTTTTTT
CASSTDGEAEKLFF
>NA|TRBJ2-7|NA|TRBV27
TGTGCCAGCAGTTTGCTGGCGGGGCTTTCCTACGAGCAGTACTTC
CASSLLAGLSYEQYF
>NA|TRBJ2-1|once|TRBV6-6
TGTGCCAGCAGTTACTCGAAATCATCGGTTACGGGTGAGCAGTTCTTC
CASSYSKSSVTGEQFF
>TRBD1|TRBJ1-1|many|TRBV28
TGTGCCAGCAGTTTAACAGGGGGCTACACTGAAGCTTTCTTT
CASSLTGGYTEAFF
>NA|TRBJ2-6|NA|TRBV28
TGTGCCAGCAGTGCGACAGGCCCTACTGGGGCCAACGTCCTGACTTTC
CASSATGPTGANVLTF
>TRBD2|TRBJ2-7|NA|TRBV5-1
TGCGCCAGCAGTACCGGGACTAGCGGAGCCTACGAGCAGTACTTC
CASSTGTSGAYEQYF
>NA|TRBJ2-2|NA|TRBV11-2
TGTGCCAGCAGCAATAATGGCCGGGCAACCGGGGAGCTGTTTTTT
CASSNNGRATGELFF
>NA|TRBJ1-1|NA|TRBV7-9
TGTGCCAGCAGCTCGACACTCTACGGGGGCGGGCTCTTT
CASSSTLYGGGLF
>NA|TRBJ2-3|once|TRBV9
TGTGCCAGCAGCGGGGTAGTTGGCACAGATACGCAGTATTTT
CASSGVVGTDTQYF
>TRBD2|TRBJ2-2|few|TRBV5-1
TGCGCCAGCAGCTTGGCCGGGGGGACTAGCGGGAGTCCGAACACCGGGGAGCTGTTTTTT
CASSLAGGTSGSPNTGELFF
>NA|TRBJ2-7|NA|TRBV6-1
TGTGCCAGCAGTCATTACGAGCAGTACTTC
CASSHYEQYF
>NA|TRBJ1-4|many|TRBV28
TGTGCCAGCTCCTTGGCCCCAGGAGATAATGAAAAACTGTTTTTT
CASSLAPGDNEKLFF
>NA|TRBJ2-3|NA|TRBV2
TGTGCCAGCGGTTTTCTAGCACGCACAGATACGCAGTATTTT
CASGFLARTDTQYF
>NA|TRBJ1-2|NA|TRBV7-2
TGTGCCAGCAGCTTAGATAGGGTTTATGGCTACACCTTC
CASSLDRVYGYTF
>TRBD1|TRBJ2-7|NA|TRBV6-1
TGTGCCAGCAACCCCGGGACAGGGATCTACGAGCAGTACTTC
CASNPGTGIYEQYF
>TRBD1|TRBJ2-5|NA|TRBV5-5
TGTGCCAGCAGTTCGGGACAGTTGACAGGGGGACAACAAGAGACCCAGTACTTC
CASSSGQLTGGQQETQYF
>NA|TRBJ2-5|few|TRBV11-3
TGTGCCAGCAGCTTAGATCCTGGGGAGACCCAGTACTTC
CASSLDPGETQYF
>NA|TRBJ1-2|once|TRBV5-1
TGCGCCAGCAGCACCAGGGGAATGGATGGCTACACCTTC
CASSTRGMDGYTF
>NA|TRBJ1-2|few|TRBV28
TGTGCCAGCAGCTCCTTCCACCAGTCCTATGGCTACACCTTC
CASSSFHQSYGYTF
>TRBD2|TRBJ2-7|NA|TRBV28
TGTGCCAGCAGTCAAGCGGGAGTGGCCTACGAGCAGTACTTC
CASSQAGVAYEQYF
>TRBD2|TRBJ2-5|NA|TRBV5-6
TGTGCCAGCAGCTTGGGGTTAGCGGGAGGTCCCGAGGAGACCCAGTACTTC
CASSLGLAGGPEETQYF
>TRBD1|TRBJ2-7|NA|TRBV19
TGTGCCAGTAGTTCCCCGGGACAGGGGACCTACGAGCAGTACTTC
CASSSPGQGTYEQYF
>NA|TRBJ2-7|NA|TRBV7-2
TGTGCCAGCAGCTCTGACAGGTGGGCCTACGAGCAGTACTTC
CASSSDRWAYEQYF
>TRBD1|TRBJ2-7|NA|TRBV6-6
TGTGCCAGCAGTTACTCGTGGCAGGGGGACGAGCAGTACTTC
CASSYSWQGDEQYF
>TRBD1|TRBJ1-2|NA|TRBV5-6
TGTGCCAGCAGCCCCGGGACAGCCGACCTCCAACGCGGCTACACCTTC
CASSPGTADLQRGYTF
>NA|TRBJ1-2|NA|TRBV2
TGTGCCAGCAAAGGGACGGGAGCTAACTATGGCTACACCTTC
CASKGTGANYGYTF
>NA|TRBJ2-1|NA|TRBV5-1
TGCGCCAGCAGATTGGGGGATGTAAATGAGCAGTTCTTC
CASRLGDVNEQFF
>NA|TRBJ1-1|NA|TRBV18
TGTGCCAGCTCACCGTCAGGGTCGAGGACTGAAGCTTTCTTT
CASSPSGSRTEAFF
>TRBD2|TRBJ2-1|NA|TRBV6-5
TGTGCCAGCACCGACTCGGGGGGGCGCAATGAGCAGTTCTTC
CASTDSGGRNEQFF
>NA|TRBJ2-5|NA|TRBV21-1
TGTGCCAGCAGCAAAAGGGGCCACTTAGAGACCCAGTACTTC
CASSKRGHLETQYF
>TRBD2|TRBJ2-7|NA|TRBV4-1
TGCGCCAGCAGCCAAGTAGCGGGAACCTTCCTCTACGAGCAGTACTTC
CASSQVAGTFLYEQYF
>NA|TRBJ2-3|NA|TRBV10-2
TGCGCCAGCAGAATGGACCGCTACACAGATACGCAGTATTTT
CASRMDRYTDTQYF